Shown below are 13 T cell receptor beta chains from a single sample sequenced in a study of human T cells and chemical hapten exposure. TCRdb analysed the RACE reads with MiXCR anew, one entry per CDR3 protein. The sample lists approximately 400,000 distinct CDR3 sequences, more than 4.5% seen once, with 2% to 2.5% in the top ten. Time point reported: patch test 1, 2 weeks after DPC sensitization. Treatment: therapeutic diphenylcyclopropenone sensitization with weekly scalp DPC. Sequenced here: whole blood, sampled in connection with sensitization to the hapten diphenylcyclopropenone (DPC). The receptors were gathered from a woman in her fifties or sixties with alopecia areata. Some clones in this sample may be carry-over from other donors' samples.

This clonotype was seen a few times. CDR3 bases: TGCGCCAGCAGCTTGAAACAGGGTGAATCACCCCTCCACTTT. This codes for CASSLKQGESPLHF. The gene calls are TRBV5-1 and TRBJ1-6, with D perhaps TRBD1 (6 bases). Germline CDR1 and CDR2: SGHRS and YFSETQ. V was trimmed by 1 base and J by 10 bases, leaving 12 bases between them. The CDR3 is 14 amino acids.

The CDR3 sequence is CASSLSSVLAGSTDTQYF. The CDR3 region has the DNA TGTGCCAGCAGCTTATCTTCTGTACTAGCGGGGAGCACAGATACGCAGTATTTT. This chain connects TRBV13 to TRBJ2-3; 10 bases line up with TRBD2. CDR1 is PRHDT and CDR2 is FYEKMQ in the germline V gene (reference sequence). The trim removed 2 bases at V and 0 bases at J, leaving 8 bases unmatched. The CDR3 runs 18 residues. Supplemented by reference TRBV13 and TRBJ2-3, the full variable domain reads AAGVIQSPRHLIKEKRETATLKCYPIPRHDTVYWYQQGPGQDPQFLISFYEKMQSDKGSIPDRFSAQQFSDYHSELNMSSLELGDSALYFCASSLSSVLAGSTDTQYFGPGTRLTVL.

In its sample, this clonotype was seen many times. V gene TRBV29-1 combines with J gene TRBJ1-1; possible D gene TRBD1, 6 bases. The germline V gene encodes CDR1 SQVTM and CDR2 ANQGSEA. Between the trimmed V and J ends, which lost 7 bases and 6 bases, there was a span of 15 bases. This CDR3 is 12 amino acids long. CDR3 sequence reads: CSGGRPGAEAFF. In DNA, the CDR3 is TGCAGCGGTGGACGGCCAGGGGCTGAAGCTTTCTTT. The entire variable domain, with the rest obtained from reference TRBV29-1 and TRBJ1-1, is as follows: SAVISQKPSRDICQRGTSLTIQCQVDSQVTMMFWYRQQPGQSLTLIATANQGSEATYESGFVIDKFPISRPNLTFSTLTVSNMSPEDSSIYLCSGGRPGAEAFFGQGTRLTVV.

In this sample, this clonotype turned up many times. V and J are TRBV2 and TRBJ2-2, with TRBD1 identical over 8 bases. Per germline, CDR1 SNHLY and CDR2 FYNNEI. Unmatched junction bases numbered 4, after V lost 7 bases and J lost 6 bases. The CDR3 contains 13 residues. CDR3 DNA sequence: TGTGCCAGCAATTCAGGGGGCTCCGGGGAGCTGTTTTTT. Translation: CASNSGGSGELFF.

J is TRBJ1-2 and V is TRBV28; perhaps TRBD1 as D (6 bases). Trimming stripped 5 bases from V and 4 bases from J, with 11 bases between. The germline CDR1 and CDR2 sequences are MDHEN and SYDVKM. There are 13 residues in the CDR3. The CDR3 reads CASSITGLYGYTF. CDR3 nucleotides: TGTGCCAGCAGTATTACAGGGCTCTATGGCTACACCTTC.

This clonotype came up many times. The CDR3 is CSVAVSSGANVLTF. The CDR3 bases are TGCAGCGTTGCGGTGTCCTCTGGGGCCAACGTCCTGACTTTC. The rearrangement links TRBV29-1 to TRBJ2-6; the D is unclear. Germline CDR1 is SQVTM and CDR2 is ANQGSEA. The CDR3 extends over 14 amino acids. V shed 4 bases and J shed 0 bases, with 7 bases lying between them.

This clonotype has a count of ten or more. The genes are TRBV7-9 and TRBJ1-1; D is unclear. The CDR3 runs 13 residues. V shed 2 bases and J shed 9 bases, with 13 bases lying between them. CDR1 SEHNR and CDR2 FQNEAQ come from the germline V gene (reference sequence). The CDR3 DNA reads as TGTGCCAGCAGCTTACGGGAGGCCAGGAAAGCTTTCTTT. Protein sequence: CASSLREARKAFF.

CDR3 region: CASSPSPGQATYGYTF. The CDR3 DNA reads as TGTGCCAGCTCACCGTCACCGGGACAGGCGACCTATGGCTACACCTTC. This chain joins TRBV18 and TRBJ1-2, with TRBD1 identical over 8 bases. Germline CDR1 and CDR2: KGHSH and LQKENI. The J segment lost 4 bases and the V segment lost 3 bases, leaving 10 bases of the junction unmatched. The CDR3 has 16 residues.

This rearrangement joins TRBV15 to TRBJ1-1, with D uncertain. The CDR3 spans 15 residues. Trimming stripped 0 bases from V and 5 bases from J, with 13 bases between. Germline V gene lookup returns CDR1 LNHNV and CDR2 YYDKDF (reference sequence). The CDR3 nucleotides are TGTGCCACCAGCAGAGATCTCGGCGGAGGTACTGAAGCTTTCTTT. This translates into CATSRDLGGGTEAFF. Complete variable domain (other parts from reference TRBV15 and TRBJ1-1): DAMVIQNPRYQVTQFGKPVTLSCSQTLNHNVMYWYQQKSSQAPKLLFHYYDKDFNNEADTPDNFQSRRPNTSFCFLDIRSPGLGDTAMYLCATSRDLGGGTEAFFGQGTRLTVV.

A word on this clonotype: This clone may be a read error of a much larger clone one base away. The chain joins TRBV28 to TRBJ1-5; 8 positions agree with TRBD1. CDR3 length: 16 amino acids. Germline V gene data show CDR1 as MDHEN and CDR2 as SYDVKM. CDR3 protein: CTSSSLGTGSNQPQHF. The CDR3 DNA reads TGTACCAGCAGTTCTCTAGGGACAGGTAGCAATCAGCCCCAGCATTTT.

This clonotype was found a few times. The chain couples TRBV14 to TRBJ2-1; D might be TRBD2 (6 bases). The CDR3 is 17 residues long. Germline assignment: CDR1 SGHDN and CDR2 FVKESK. V dropped 0 bases and J dropped 4 bases, with 16 bases sitting between them. The CDR3 coding sequence is TGTGCCAGCAGCCAAGATGTCGGGAGCAGGGCGTACAATGAGCAGTTCTTC. Protein sequence: CASSQDVGSRAYNEQFF. The complete variable domain, with remaining parts taken from reference TRBV14 and TRBJ2-1, reads EAGVTQFPSHSVIEKGQTVTLRCDPISGHDNLYWYRRVMGKEIKFLLHFVKESKQDESGMPNNRFLAERTGGTYSTLKVQPAELEDSGVYFCASSQDVGSRAYNEQFFGPGTRLTVL.

This clonotype occurred many times. V usage is TRBV27 and J usage is TRBJ1-1, with TRBD1 as a possible D gene (6 bases). The CDR3 is 13 amino acids. V was shortened by 5 bases and J by 7 bases, with 14 bases between the two germline ends. From germline, CDR1 is MNHEY and CDR2 SMNVEV (reference sequence). CDR3 nucleotides: TGTGCCAGCAGTAGGGGACAAACCATTGAAGCTTTCTTT. It yields the protein CASSRGQTIEAFF.

The rearrangement links TRBV20-1 to TRBJ1-2; no clear D gene. The CDR3 consists of 15 residues. With 6 bases removed from V and 0 bases from J, the gap between germline ends came to 17 bases. Looked up from germline, CDR1 is DFQATT and CDR2 is SNEGSKA (reference sequence). This CDR3 reads CSALDGPSSNYGYTF. The CDR3, as DNA: TGCAGTGCACTGGACGGACCCAGCTCTAACTATGGCTACACCTTC.